This T cell receptor (beta chain) was recorded in a study of cytomegalovirus exposure and HLA in healthy donors listed by TCRdb under 2017. Concerning the study at large: According to an earlier analysis of several hundred of the donors, about 179 million T cells yielded roughly 110 million unique TCR beta sequences and 276 Gb of sequence data. About 280 gigabases of sequencing data and 91 million or so unique TCR sequences made up an early release that covered 500 to 650 HLA-typed donors. Of the roughly 400 genotyped donors, approximately 81% were placed in the genetic ancestry cluster associated with self-reported Caucasian donors. The study was designed to test whether signatures of past pathogen exposure could be identified by cataloging public T cell receptors. The study profiled the T cell repertoires of under 850 subjects by immunosequencing and related them to cytomegalovirus serostatus. Besides the first cohort of 550 to 750 subjects, a separate validation cohort made up of 120 different subjects was used. High-throughput TCR immunosequencing, statistical association of individual TCRs with disease status, and machine learning were combined to predict cytomegalovirus infection status. A later analysis re-analyzed previously published TCR beta repertoires from about 600 donors and added high-resolution HLA genotyping to study TCR occurrence patterns. Rather than using new phenotypic data, the later analysis identified candidate immune exposures from TCR beta sequences and from how often those sequences occurred across donors. An earlier analysis of approximately 500 of the donors applied high-throughput TCR beta sequencing to assess whether each TCR beta V gene segment acted as functional or pseudogenic. Donor age, sex, ethnicity and CMV serostatus were collected together with the repertoire data. A later genetic analysis took genome-wide SNP genotypes for about three fifths of the 666 donors and used that subset as a discovery cohort. All discovery cohort repertoires had been generated on a single sequencing platform. HLA typing included class I and class II loci at four-digit resolution. Typing coverage differed by locus: A, B, C, DRB1 and DQB1 were typed in about 629-640 donors, DQA1 in 500 to 550, DPA1 in 600 to 610, and DPB1 in just under 480. Five DR-DQ haplotypes were handled as single units for association and clustering, since linkage in the cohort was strong. On average, over 200,000 unique TCR beta nucleotide sequences were sequenced per donor among a few hundred genotyped donors of the cohort, with roughly 18% of those sequences being non-productive.

The library was made by the immunoSEQ multiplex PCR assay. A mixture of 60 forward primers for TCR Vbeta segments and 13 reverse primers for TCR Jbeta segments was used in the multiplex PCR. The CDR3 region of rearranged TCR beta genes was amplified from genomic DNA by a multiplex PCR assay. The Illumina HiSeq System was used to sequence the amplified TCR beta libraries as 87-base-pair reads. In the source study's methods: A later analysis counted tens of millions of unique TCR beta chains across the 550 to 750 repertoires, and about 10 million of these chains were shared by at least two donors. Raw reads were error-corrected and collapsed into unique sequences by a nearest-neighbor algorithm in which closely related sequences were merged to remove PCR and sequencing errors. Alignment of CDR3 sequences to IMGT reference sequences was used to assign V, D and J gene segments. For a sequence to be retained, at least a six-nucleotide match to both a V gene segment and a J gene segment was required. Rearrangements were called productive when the CDR3 lacked stop codons and stayed in frame with V and J; all others were non-productive. Following IMGT convention, CDR3 was defined as the stretch from the second conserved V-encoded cysteine to the conserved J-encoded phenylalanine. In an earlier analysis of roughly 610 of the donors, sequences lacking an unambiguous match to a single V gene segment were excluded. An earlier analysis of several hundred of the donors called V segments functional above 56.7% productive rearrangements and segregating when the between-donor standard deviation exceeded 5%. A statistical classification framework was developed to diagnose cytomegalovirus status using the catalog of TCR beta chain sequences. V and J gene assignment, in a later analysis, came from comparing TCR nucleotide sequences with IMGT/GENE-DB human TR gene sequences. Using the TCRdist pipeline, a later analysis assigned CDR3 sequences along with most-parsimonious VDJ recombination scenarios. A later analysis defined each TCR beta chain by its CDR3 amino acid sequence plus V-gene family, and excluded reads lacking a unique V-gene family. As a way to deal with suspected cross-contamination and a sequencing artifact, a later analysis dropped nearly 600 nucleotide sequences that were highly shared and had low generation probability. In a later analysis, a clonal expansion index for each public chain was calculated from normalized within-repertoire ranks of inferred template counts. In a later analysis, generation probabilities were computed using a VDJ recombination model fitted to out-of-frame rearrangements, and the results were checked against IGoR. Hypergeometric tests were used in a later analysis to score TCR-TCR, TCR-HLA and TCR-CMV co-occurrence, with a repertoire-size bias correction applied to the TCR pairs. In a later analysis, false discovery rates were estimated by permuting HLA or CMV assignments 20 times. A later analysis grouped co-occurring TCRs with DBSCAN, adding TCRdist sequence similarity when clustering within HLA-allele-positive subsets. For co-occurrence clustering, repertoires with fewer than 30,000 or more than 120,000 public chains were excluded, along with several repertoires with anomalous nucleotide sharing. This immuneACCESS table, as held by TCRdb, lists in-frame sequences with V and J called but not all clones. Of the missing ones, under half trace to an unresolved V gene in checked studies; the others have no known cause. D and trimming were read from the DNA, whereas the V and J calls and clone size are those reported in that table. A total of approximately 130,000 clones appear in this sample, around 77% of them only once. The ten largest clones capture 0.95% to 1.5% of the sample.

According to the germline V gene, CDR1 reads SGHRS and CDR2 reads YFSETQ. The CDR3 contains 15 residues, cysteine and phenylalanine counted. The sequence is cut down to CDR3 DNA, 45 bases in frame from base 1. V is cut back by 4 bases and J by 4 bases, with 2 bases in the junction unmatched. In regard to this clone: The specificity of this receptor is unknown. The sample holds no much larger clone one base away, and base qualities are not on file.

What the work shows at the level of the full study, not this receptor alone: The authors suggested that the approach could potentially be generalized to other disease states and immunological phenotypes. A later genetic analysis reported fewer N-insertions in productive TCRs among donors in an Asian-associated ancestry cluster than the roughly 720-donor mean. In an earlier analysis of approximately 590 of the donors, most TCR beta V segments were observed in productive rearrangements about 90% or about 30% of the time, broadly matching IMGT annotations. V-gene and J-gene trimming of TCR beta chains was associated with a missense DCLRE1C variant in a later genetic analysis, and the association was replicated in an independent cohort. According to a later analysis, parvovirus B19, influenza, CMV and Epstein-Barr virus appeared linked to several top co-occurrence clusters. In a later analysis, TCR association rates were found to vary across HLA loci, with the most associated TCRs seen for DRB1 alleles and the fewest for HLA-C alleles. Presence/absence analyses assumed roughly uniform sequencing depth across donors, an assumption that may not hold. Assigning TCR associations to individual alleles was difficult when HLA alleles, especially DR and DQ, strongly co-occurred. Because HLA typing was unavailable for some donors at each locus, only the typed subset was used in association tests. Because counts were too low, seventeen rarely observed V segments, including chromosome 9 orphons, were excluded from the earlier analysis of 587 of the donors. This cohort had only TCR beta chains sequenced, and the lack of alpha or paired-chain data limited which features could be detected. A cluster of highly shared sequence variants was judged likely to be a technical artifact of the sequencing pipeline. Cytomegalovirus status was reported to be diagnosed by the classifier with high specificity and sensitivity in both the original and validation cohorts. In a later analysis, HLA-associated TCR beta chains showed more clonal expansion and lower generation probabilities than non-associated chains that were equally common. The study listed approximately 150 TCR beta chains as associated with cytomegalovirus. A further reported finding was that TCR beta sequences accurately predicted the HLA-A and HLA-B alleles for most subjects in the first cohort. In a later analysis, 16,951 TCR beta sequences were associated with specific HLA alleles at a false discovery rate of 0.05. Immune exposure information for the cohort was limited to CMV serostatus. Linkage disequilibrium might explain the correlated functional status among segregating V segments, but an unknown experimental factor could not be ruled out. While some public TCRs were present in many individuals, most TCR sequences turned up only very rarely across donors. In vitro tests confirmed that a few of the cytomegalovirus-associated TCR beta chains recognize cytomegalovirus antigens. Some IMGT-functional V segments, including TRBV6-2 and TRBV6-3, could not be distinguished by the 87-base-pair reads and were therefore excluded. According to a later analysis, most CMV-associated TCR beta chains appeared to be HLA-restricted, and the HLA associations seemed to be driven largely by CMV exposure.

The cohort comprised under 700 healthy bone marrow donors. At the time of sampling, every cohort member was nominally healthy, though immune exposures that went unrecorded were likely present. The donor tested CMV seronegative, placing the donor among the roughly 340 seronegative members of the cohort. Each donor provided a peripheral blood sample, and peripheral blood mononuclear cells were used for TCR beta sequencing. The Qiagen DNeasy Blood Extraction Kit was used to extract genomic DNA from the blood cell samples. The sequenced material came from PBMCs. The rearranged segments are TRBV5-1 and TRBJ2-1, with 13 bases in between that match TRBD2. This TCR was sampled from a man aged 45-65 years in good health and CMV-seronegative. This receptor carries the CDR3 CASSRTSGSYNEQFF. The nucleotide sequence reads TGCGCCAGCAGCCGGACTAGCGGGAGTTACAATGAGCAGTTCTTC.